These T cell receptor beta chains were read from a single sample in a study of regulatory T cells in long-lasting Graves disease. TCRdb independently ran MiXCR on the multiplex PCR reads; one entry per CDR3 protein. The sample includes approximately 360,000 distinct CDR3 sequences, roughly 24% of them seen just once. The material was peripheral blood mononuclear cells (PBMCs), obtained when the disease was refractory, from a patient treated with antithyroid drugs. The receptor source for this set is a woman aged 40 to 50 with Graves disease. The CDR3 runs from the conserved cysteine through the conserved F or W. The D gene is left open where the match is weak. Part of the rows lack a size; the others show once, few, many or a class for expanded clones.

v_gene: TRBV27
abundance: many
j_gene: TRBJ1-1
d_gene: TRBD1
CDR3aa: CASRFTGGRTEAFF
CDR3nt: TGTGCCAGCAGATTCACAGGGGGTCGAACTGAAGCTTTCTTT

v_gene: TRBV20-1
abundance: NA
j_gene: TRBJ2-4
d_gene: NA
CDR3aa: CSASFLPRIQYF
CDR3nt: TGCAGTGCTAGTTTTCTCCCGCGGATTCAGTACTTC

v_gene: TRBV28
abundance: many
j_gene: TRBJ1-1
d_gene: NA
CDR3aa: CASSLRYMNTEAFF
CDR3nt: TGTGCCAGCAGTTTGAGGTACATGAACACTGAAGCTTTCTTT

v_gene: TRBV10-3
abundance: many
j_gene: TRBJ2-7
d_gene: NA
CDR3aa: CAISESAQTYEQYF
CDR3nt: TGTGCCATCAGTGAGTCTGCCCAAACCTACGAGCAGTACTTC

v_gene: TRBV28
abundance: NA
j_gene: TRBJ1-2
d_gene: NA
CDR3aa: CAIKHPRGNYGYTF
CDR3nt: TGTGCCATCAAACACCCGAGGGGAAACTATGGCTACACCTTC

v_gene: TRBV10-1
abundance: NA
j_gene: TRBJ2-1
d_gene: TRBD2
CDR3aa: CASSTGLANEQFF
CDR3nt: TGCGCCAGCAGTACGGGACTAGCCAATGAGCAGTTCTTC

v_gene: TRBV7-2
abundance: NA
j_gene: TRBJ2-5
d_gene: NA
CDR3aa: CASSLSVYPSETQYF
CDR3nt: TGTGCCAGCAGCTTATCGGTCTACCCGTCGGAGACCCAGTACTTC

v_gene: TRBV6-2/TRBV6-3
abundance: few
j_gene: TRBJ2-1
d_gene: NA
CDR3aa: CASSRNRYPMDNEQFF
CDR3nt: TGTGCCAGCAGTAGAAACAGGTATCCCATGGACAATGAGCAGTTCTTC

v_gene: TRBV7-2
abundance: NA
j_gene: TRBJ2-7
d_gene: TRBD2
CDR3aa: CASSLARTSGALDF
CDR3nt: TGTGCCAGCAGCTTAGCCAGGACTAGCGGCGCCCTCGACTTC

v_gene: TRBV6-2/TRBV6-3
abundance: many
j_gene: TRBJ1-5
d_gene: NA
CDR3aa: CASSYVGNQPQHF
CDR3nt: TGTGCCAGCAGTTACGTCGGCAATCAGCCCCAGCATTTT

v_gene: TRBV25-1
abundance: NA
j_gene: TRBJ2-2
d_gene: TRBD2
CDR3aa: CASSDSLGTSGSRGTGELFF
CDR3nt: TGTGCCAGCAGTGATTCACTTGGGACTAGCGGGAGTCGGGGGACCGGGGAGCTGTTTTTT

v_gene: TRBV5-1
abundance: NA
j_gene: TRBJ2-7
d_gene: NA
CDR3aa: CASSLETYRSYEQYF
CDR3nt: TGCGCCAGCAGCTTGGAAACCTACCGCTCCTACGAGCAGTACTTC

v_gene: TRBV3-1
abundance: NA
j_gene: TRBJ1-3
d_gene: NA
CDR3aa: CASSPDPVPGNTIYF
CDR3nt: TGTGCCAGCAGCCCTGACCCTGTTCCTGGAAACACCATATATTTT

v_gene: TRBV9
abundance: few
j_gene: TRBJ2-6
d_gene: TRBD2
CDR3aa: CASSGTSGNLSGANVLTF
CDR3nt: TGTGCCAGCAGCGGAACTAGCGGGAACCTCTCTGGGGCCAACGTCCTGACTTTC

v_gene: TRBV10-3
abundance: once
j_gene: TRBJ2-4
d_gene: NA
CDR3aa: CAISESTAAKNIQYF
CDR3nt: TGTGCCATCAGTGAGTCAACAGCAGCCAAAAACATTCAGTACTTC

v_gene: TRBV28
abundance: NA
j_gene: TRBJ2-1
d_gene: NA
CDR3aa: CASWDTPRIEQFF
CDR3nt: TGTGCCAGCTGGGACACCCCGAGGATTGAGCAGTTCTTC

v_gene: TRBV12-3/TRBV12-4
abundance: many
j_gene: TRBJ1-1
d_gene: NA
CDR3aa: CASSFVQANTEAFF
CDR3nt: TGTGCCAGCAGTTTTGTACAGGCTAACACTGAAGCTTTCTTT

v_gene: TRBV18
abundance: few
j_gene: TRBJ1-5
d_gene: NA
CDR3aa: CASSPTEGDQPQHF
CDR3nt: TGTGCCAGCTCACCGACAGAAGGTGACCAGCCCCAGCATTTT

v_gene: TRBV29-1
abundance: NA
j_gene: TRBJ2-7
d_gene: TRBD2
CDR3aa: CSVAGTSGQGYEQYF
CDR3nt: TGCAGCGTAGCCGGGACTAGCGGCCAAGGCTACGAGCAGTACTTC

v_gene: TRBV28
abundance: few
j_gene: TRBJ2-3
d_gene: NA
CDR3aa: CASSLGPQGFSTDTQYF
CDR3nt: TGTGCCAGCAGTTTAGGTCCACAGGGATTCAGCACAGATACGCAGTATTTT

v_gene: TRBV10-3
abundance: few
j_gene: TRBJ1-2
d_gene: NA
CDR3aa: CAIRSDNYGYTF
CDR3nt: TGTGCCATCAGGTCCGATAACTATGGCTACACCTTC

v_gene: TRBV28
abundance: many
j_gene: TRBJ2-7
d_gene: NA
CDR3aa: CASSMDGDDEQYF
CDR3nt: TGTGCCAGCAGTATGGACGGGGACGACGAGCAGTACTTC

v_gene: TRBV12-3/TRBV12-4
abundance: many
j_gene: TRBJ1-2
d_gene: NA
CDR3aa: CASSRRYDYGYTF
CDR3nt: TGTGCCAGCAGTCGCCGGTACGACTATGGCTACACCTTC

v_gene: TRBV28
abundance: many
j_gene: TRBJ2-5
d_gene: TRBD1
CDR3aa: CASSPHRTGSRETQYF
CDR3nt: TGTGCCAGCAGTCCACACCGGACAGGGTCTAGAGAGACCCAGTACTTC

v_gene: TRBV2
abundance: NA
j_gene: TRBJ2-5
d_gene: TRBD1
CDR3aa: CASQWTGTGKETQYF
CDR3nt: TGTGCCAGCCAATGGACCGGGACAGGGAAAGAGACCCAGTACTTC

v_gene: TRBV6-1
abundance: many
j_gene: TRBJ1-1
d_gene: NA
CDR3aa: CASSVIAVTEAFF
CDR3nt: TGTGCCAGCAGTGTCATAGCGGTCACTGAAGCTTTCTTT

v_gene: TRBV2
abundance: once
j_gene: TRBJ2-5
d_gene: TRBD1
CDR3aa: CASRRTGHETQYF
CDR3nt: TGTGCCAGCAGACGGACAGGGCATGAGACCCAGTACTTC

v_gene: TRBV15
abundance: many
j_gene: TRBJ2-5
d_gene: TRBD1
CDR3aa: CATSPGGETQYF
CDR3nt: TGTGCCACCAGCCCAGGGGGCGAGACCCAGTACTTC

v_gene: TRBV2
abundance: many
j_gene: TRBJ2-2
d_gene: NA
CDR3aa: CASRTGSGTGELFF
CDR3nt: TGTGCCAGCAGGACTGGCTCAGGCACCGGGGAGCTGTTTTTT

v_gene: TRBV20-1
abundance: NA
j_gene: TRBJ1-4
d_gene: NA
CDR3aa: CSARVGAHNEKLFF
CDR3nt: TGCAGTGCTAGAGTAGGGGCACATAATGAAAAACTGTTTTTT

v_gene: TRBV3-1
abundance: many
j_gene: TRBJ1-2
d_gene: NA
CDR3aa: CASSHWTANYGYTF
CDR3nt: TGTGCCAGCAGCCACTGGACAGCTAATTATGGCTACACCTTC

v_gene: TRBV7-9
abundance: NA
j_gene: TRBJ2-1
d_gene: TRBD2
CDR3aa: CASSLRTSETNNEQFF
CDR3nt: TGTGCCAGCAGCCTCAGGACTAGCGAGACAAACAATGAGCAGTTCTTC

v_gene: TRBV28
abundance: NA
j_gene: TRBJ1-6
d_gene: NA
CDR3aa: CASSRQRSPLHF
CDR3nt: TGTGCCAGCAGCCGTCAGCGTTCTCCCCTCCACTTT

v_gene: TRBV15
abundance: many
j_gene: TRBJ1-5
d_gene: TRBD1
CDR3aa: CATSRDQEGAAGQHF
CDR3nt: TGTGCCACCAGCAGAGATCAGGAGGGGGCGGCGGGCCAGCATTTT

v_gene: TRBV29-1
abundance: many
j_gene: TRBJ2-7
d_gene: TRBD1
CDR3aa: CSVQGLGGEQYF
CDR3nt: TGCAGCGTACAGGGGCTTGGTGGCGAGCAGTACTTC